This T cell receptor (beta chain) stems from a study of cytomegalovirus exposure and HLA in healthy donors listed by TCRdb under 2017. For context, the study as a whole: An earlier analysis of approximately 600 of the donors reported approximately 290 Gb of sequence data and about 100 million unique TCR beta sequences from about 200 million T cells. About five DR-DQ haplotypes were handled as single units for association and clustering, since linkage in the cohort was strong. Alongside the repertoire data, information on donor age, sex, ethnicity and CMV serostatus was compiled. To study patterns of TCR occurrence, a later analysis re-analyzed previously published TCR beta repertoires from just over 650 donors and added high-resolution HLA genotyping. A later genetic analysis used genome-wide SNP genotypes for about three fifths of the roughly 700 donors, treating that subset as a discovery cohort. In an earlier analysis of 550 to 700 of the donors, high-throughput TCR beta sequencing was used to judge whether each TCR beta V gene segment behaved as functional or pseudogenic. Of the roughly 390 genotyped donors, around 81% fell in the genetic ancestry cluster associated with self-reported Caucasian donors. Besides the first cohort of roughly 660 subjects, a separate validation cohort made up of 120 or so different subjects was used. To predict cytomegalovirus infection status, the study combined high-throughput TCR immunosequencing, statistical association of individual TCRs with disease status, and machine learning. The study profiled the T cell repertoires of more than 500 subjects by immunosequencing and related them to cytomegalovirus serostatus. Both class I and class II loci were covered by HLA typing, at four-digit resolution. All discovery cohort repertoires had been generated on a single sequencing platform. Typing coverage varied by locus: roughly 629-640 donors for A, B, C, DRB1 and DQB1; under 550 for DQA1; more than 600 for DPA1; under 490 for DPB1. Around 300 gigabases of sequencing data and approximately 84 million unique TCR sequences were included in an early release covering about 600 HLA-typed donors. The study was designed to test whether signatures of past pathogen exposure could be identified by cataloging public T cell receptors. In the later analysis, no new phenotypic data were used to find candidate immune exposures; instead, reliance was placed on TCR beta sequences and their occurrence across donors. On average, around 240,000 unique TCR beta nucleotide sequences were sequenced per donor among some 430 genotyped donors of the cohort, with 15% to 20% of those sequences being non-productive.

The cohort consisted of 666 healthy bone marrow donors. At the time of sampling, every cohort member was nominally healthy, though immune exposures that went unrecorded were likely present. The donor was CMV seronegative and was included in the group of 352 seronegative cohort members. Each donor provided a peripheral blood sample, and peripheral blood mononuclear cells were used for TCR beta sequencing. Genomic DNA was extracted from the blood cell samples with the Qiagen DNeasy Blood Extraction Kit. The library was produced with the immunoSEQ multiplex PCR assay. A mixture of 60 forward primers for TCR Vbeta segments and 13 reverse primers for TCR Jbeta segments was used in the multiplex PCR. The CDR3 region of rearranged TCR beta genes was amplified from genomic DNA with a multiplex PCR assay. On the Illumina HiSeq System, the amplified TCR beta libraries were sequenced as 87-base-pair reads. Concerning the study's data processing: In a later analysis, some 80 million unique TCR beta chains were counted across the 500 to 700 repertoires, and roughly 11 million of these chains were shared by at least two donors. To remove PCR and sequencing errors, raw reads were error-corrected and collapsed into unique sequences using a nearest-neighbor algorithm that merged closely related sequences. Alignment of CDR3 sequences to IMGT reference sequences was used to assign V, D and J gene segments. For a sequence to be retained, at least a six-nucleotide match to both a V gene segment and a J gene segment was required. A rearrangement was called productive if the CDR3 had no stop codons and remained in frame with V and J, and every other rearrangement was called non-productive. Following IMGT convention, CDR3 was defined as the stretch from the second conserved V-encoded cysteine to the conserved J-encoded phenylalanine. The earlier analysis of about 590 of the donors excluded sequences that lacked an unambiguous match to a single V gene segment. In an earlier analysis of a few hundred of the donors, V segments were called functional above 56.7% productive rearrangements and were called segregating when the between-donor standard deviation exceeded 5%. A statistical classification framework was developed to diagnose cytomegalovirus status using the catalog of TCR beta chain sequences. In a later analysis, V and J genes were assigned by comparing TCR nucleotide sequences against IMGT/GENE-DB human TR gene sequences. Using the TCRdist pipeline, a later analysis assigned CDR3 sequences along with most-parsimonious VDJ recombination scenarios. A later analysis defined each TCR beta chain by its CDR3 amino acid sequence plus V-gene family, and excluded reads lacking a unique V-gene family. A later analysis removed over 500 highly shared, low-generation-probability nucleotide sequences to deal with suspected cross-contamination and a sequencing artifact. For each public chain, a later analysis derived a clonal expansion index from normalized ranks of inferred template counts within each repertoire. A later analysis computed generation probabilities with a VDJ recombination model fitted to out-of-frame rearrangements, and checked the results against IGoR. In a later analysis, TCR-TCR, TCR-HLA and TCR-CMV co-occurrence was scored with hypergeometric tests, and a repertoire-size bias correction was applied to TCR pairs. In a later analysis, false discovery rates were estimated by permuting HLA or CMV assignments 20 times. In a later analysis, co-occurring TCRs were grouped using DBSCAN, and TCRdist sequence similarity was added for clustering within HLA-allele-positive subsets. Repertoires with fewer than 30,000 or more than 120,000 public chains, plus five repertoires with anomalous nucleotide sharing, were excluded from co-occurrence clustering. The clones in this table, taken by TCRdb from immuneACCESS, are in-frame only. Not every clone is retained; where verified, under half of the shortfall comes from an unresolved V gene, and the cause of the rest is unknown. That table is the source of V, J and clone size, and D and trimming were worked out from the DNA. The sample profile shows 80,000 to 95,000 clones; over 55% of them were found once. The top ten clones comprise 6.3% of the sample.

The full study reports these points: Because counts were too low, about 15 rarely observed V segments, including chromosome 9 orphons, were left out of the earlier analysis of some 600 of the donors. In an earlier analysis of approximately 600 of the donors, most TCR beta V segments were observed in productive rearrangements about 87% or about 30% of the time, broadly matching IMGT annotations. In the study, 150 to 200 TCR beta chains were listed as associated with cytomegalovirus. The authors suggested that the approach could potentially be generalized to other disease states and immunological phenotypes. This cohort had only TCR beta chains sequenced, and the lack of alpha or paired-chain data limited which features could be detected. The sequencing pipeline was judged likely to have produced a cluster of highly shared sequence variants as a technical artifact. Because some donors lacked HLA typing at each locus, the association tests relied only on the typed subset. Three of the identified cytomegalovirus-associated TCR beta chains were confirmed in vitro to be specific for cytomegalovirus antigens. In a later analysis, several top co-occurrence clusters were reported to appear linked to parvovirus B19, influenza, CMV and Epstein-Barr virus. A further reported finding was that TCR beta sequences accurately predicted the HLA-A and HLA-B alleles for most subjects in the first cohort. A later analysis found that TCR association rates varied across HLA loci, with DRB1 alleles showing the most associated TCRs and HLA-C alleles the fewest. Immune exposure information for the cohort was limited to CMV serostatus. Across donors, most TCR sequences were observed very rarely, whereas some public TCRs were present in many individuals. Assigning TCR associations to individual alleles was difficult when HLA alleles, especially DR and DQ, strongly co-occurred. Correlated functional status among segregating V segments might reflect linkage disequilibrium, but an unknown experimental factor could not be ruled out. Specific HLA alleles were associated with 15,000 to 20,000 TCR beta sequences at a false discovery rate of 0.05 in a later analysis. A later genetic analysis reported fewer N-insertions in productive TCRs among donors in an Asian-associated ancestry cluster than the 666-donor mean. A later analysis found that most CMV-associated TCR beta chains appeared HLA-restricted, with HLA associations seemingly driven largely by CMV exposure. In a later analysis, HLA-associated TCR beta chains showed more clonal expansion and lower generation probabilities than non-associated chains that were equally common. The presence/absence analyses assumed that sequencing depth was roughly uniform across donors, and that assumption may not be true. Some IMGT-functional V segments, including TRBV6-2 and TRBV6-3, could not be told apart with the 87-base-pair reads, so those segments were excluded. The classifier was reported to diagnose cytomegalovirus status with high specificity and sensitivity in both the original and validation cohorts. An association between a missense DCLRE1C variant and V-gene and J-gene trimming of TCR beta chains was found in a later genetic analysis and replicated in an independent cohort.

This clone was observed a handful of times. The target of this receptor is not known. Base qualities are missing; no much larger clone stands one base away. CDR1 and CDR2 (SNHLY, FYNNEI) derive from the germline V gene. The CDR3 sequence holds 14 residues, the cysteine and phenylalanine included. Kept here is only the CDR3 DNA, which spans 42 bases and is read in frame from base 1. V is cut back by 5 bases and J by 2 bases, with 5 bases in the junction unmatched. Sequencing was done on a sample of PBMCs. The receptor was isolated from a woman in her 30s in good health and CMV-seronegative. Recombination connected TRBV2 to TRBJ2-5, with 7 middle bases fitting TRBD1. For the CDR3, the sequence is CASSSHRGQETQYF. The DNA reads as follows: TGTGCCAGCAGTAGCCACAGGGGACAAGAGACCCAGTACTTC.